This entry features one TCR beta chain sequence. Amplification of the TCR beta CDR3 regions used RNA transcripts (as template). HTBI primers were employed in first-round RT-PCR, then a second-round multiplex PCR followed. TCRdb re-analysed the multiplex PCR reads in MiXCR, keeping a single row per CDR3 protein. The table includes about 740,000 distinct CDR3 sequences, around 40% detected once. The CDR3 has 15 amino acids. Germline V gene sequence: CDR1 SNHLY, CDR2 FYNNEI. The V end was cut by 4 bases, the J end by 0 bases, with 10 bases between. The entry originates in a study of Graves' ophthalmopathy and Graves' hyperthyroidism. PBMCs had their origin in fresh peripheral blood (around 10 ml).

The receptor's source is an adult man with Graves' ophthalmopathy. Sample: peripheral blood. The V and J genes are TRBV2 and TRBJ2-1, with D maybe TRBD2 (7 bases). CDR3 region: CASSVGGPSYNEQFF. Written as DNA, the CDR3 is TGTGCCAGCAGTGTGGGGGGGCCCTCCTACAATGAGCAGTTCTTC.